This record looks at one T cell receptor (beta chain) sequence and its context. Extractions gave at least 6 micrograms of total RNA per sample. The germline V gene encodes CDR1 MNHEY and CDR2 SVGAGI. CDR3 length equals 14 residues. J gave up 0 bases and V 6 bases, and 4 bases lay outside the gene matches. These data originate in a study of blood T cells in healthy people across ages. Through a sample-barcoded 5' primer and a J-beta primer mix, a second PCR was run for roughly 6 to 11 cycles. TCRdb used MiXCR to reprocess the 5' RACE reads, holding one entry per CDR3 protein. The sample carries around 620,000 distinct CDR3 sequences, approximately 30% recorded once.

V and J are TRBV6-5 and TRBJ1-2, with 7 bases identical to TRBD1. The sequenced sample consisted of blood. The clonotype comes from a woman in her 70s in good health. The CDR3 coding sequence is TGTGCCAGCAGGAGGGACAGCCCTAACTATGGCTACACCTTC. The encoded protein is CASRRDSPNYGYTF.